Sequencing of this TCR beta chain was carried out in a study of T cell responses to AZD1222 COVID-19 vaccine. Measured with immunoSEQ multiplex PCR; TCRdb has only the in-frame clones, and not every one. This table has 25,000 to 35,000 clones, approximately 90% appearing once. As concerns this clone: Its antigen remains unidentified.

Germline V gene data show CDR1 as MNHNY and CDR2 as SVGAGI (reference sequence). Trimming took 5 bases from V and 0 from J; bases not matched to a gene: 6. This CDR3 comprises 17 residues. Points from the study as a whole: The breadth and depth of Spike-specific TCRs increased once two AZD1222 doses had been given.

Specimen: peripheral blood, collected on day 0 of AZD1222 vaccination. The clonotype originates from an adult in good health. This chain joins TRBV6-6 and TRBJ2-1; 11 bases are shared with TRBD2. The CDR3 DNA sequence: TGTGCCAGCAGTCAATTAGCGGGGGGGAGCTCCTACAATGAGCAGTTCTTC. Protein product: CASSQLAGGSSYNEQFF.